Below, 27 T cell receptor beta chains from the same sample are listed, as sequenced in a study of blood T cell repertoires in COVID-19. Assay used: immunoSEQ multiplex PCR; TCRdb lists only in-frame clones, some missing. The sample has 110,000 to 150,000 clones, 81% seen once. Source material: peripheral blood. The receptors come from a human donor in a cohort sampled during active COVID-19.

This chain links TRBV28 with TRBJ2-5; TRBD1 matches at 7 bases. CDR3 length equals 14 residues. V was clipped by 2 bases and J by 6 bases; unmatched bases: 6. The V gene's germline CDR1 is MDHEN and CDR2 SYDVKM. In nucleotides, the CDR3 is TGTGCCAGCAGTTTAGAAGGGGGCGCGCAGACCCAGTACTTC. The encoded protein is CASSLEGGAQTQYF. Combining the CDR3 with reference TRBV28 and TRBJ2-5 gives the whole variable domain DVKVTQSSRYLVKRTGEKVFLECVQDMDHENMFWYRQDPGLGLRLIYFSYDVKMKEKGDIPEGYSVSREKKERFSLILESASTNQTSMYLCASSLEGGAQTQYFGPGTRLLVL.

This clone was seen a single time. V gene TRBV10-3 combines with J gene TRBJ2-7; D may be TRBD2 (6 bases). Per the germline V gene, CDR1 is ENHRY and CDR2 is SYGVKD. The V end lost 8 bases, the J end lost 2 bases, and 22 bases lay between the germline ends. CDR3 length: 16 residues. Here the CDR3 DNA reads TGTGCCATCTCATATGGGCTGTTTAGCGGTACCTACGAGCAGTACTTC. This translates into CAISYGLFSGTYEQYF.

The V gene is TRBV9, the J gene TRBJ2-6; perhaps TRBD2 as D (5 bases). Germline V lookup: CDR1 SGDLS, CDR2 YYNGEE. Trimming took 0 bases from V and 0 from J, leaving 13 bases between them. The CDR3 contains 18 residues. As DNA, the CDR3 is TGTGCCAGCAGCGTAGTGAGAGGGAGTAACTCTGGGGCCAACGTCCTGACTTTC. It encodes CASSVVRGSNSGANVLTF.

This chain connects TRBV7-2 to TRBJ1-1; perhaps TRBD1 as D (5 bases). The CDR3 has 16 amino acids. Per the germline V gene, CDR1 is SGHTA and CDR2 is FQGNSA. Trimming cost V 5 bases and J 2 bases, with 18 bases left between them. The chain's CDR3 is CASSLRVRGNNTEAFF. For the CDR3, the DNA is TGTGCCAGCAGCCTCCGTGTTAGGGGAAACAACACTGAAGCTTTCTTT.

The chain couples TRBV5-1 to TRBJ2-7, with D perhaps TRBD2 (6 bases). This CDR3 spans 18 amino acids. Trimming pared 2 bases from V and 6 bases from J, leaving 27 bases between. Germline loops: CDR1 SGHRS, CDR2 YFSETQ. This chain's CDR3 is CASSLIISGDPFPFEQYF. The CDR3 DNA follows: TGCGCCAGCAGCTTAATAATCTCGGGGGATCCCTTTCCTTTCGAGCAGTACTTC. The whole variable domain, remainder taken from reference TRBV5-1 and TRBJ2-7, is KAGVTQTPRYLIKTRGQQVTLSCSPISGHRSVSWYQQTPGQGLQFLFEYFSETQRNKGNFPGRFSGRQFSNSRSEMNVSTLELGDSALYLCASSLIISGDPFPFEQYFGPGTRLTVT.

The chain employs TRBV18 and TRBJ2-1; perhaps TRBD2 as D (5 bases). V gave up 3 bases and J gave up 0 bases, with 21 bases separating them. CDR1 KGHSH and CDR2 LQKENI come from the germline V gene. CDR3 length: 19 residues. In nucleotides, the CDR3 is TGTGCCAGCTCACCCCTAGCCCAACTTCGGATCAGCTCCTACAATGAGCAGTTCTTC. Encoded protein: CASSPLAQLRISSYNEQFF. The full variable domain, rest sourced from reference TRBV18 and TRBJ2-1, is NAGVMQNPRHLVRRRGQEARLRCSPMKGHSHVYWYRQLPEEGLKFMVYLQKENIIDESGMPKERFSAEFPKEGPSILRIQQVVRGDSAAYFCASSPLAQLRISSYNEQFFGPGTRLTVL.

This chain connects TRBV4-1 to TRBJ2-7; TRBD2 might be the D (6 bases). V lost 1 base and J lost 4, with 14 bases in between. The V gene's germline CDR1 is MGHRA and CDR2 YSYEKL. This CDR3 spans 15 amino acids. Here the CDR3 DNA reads TGCGCCAGCAGCCAAGCCTCCGGGACTGAATACGAGCAGTACTTC. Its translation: CASSQASGTEYEQYF.

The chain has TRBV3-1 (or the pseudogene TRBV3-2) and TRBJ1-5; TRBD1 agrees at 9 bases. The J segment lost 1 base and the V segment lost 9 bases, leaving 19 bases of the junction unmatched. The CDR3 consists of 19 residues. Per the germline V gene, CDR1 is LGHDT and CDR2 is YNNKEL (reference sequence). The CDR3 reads CASGEDRDRVEVSNQPQHF. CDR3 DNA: TGTGCCAGTGGAGAAGACCGGGACAGGGTAGAAGTGAGCAATCAGCCCCAGCATTTT.

CDR3 protein: CAISSSTSGNNEQFF. The CDR3, as DNA: TGTGCCATCAGTTCTTCGACTAGCGGGAACAATGAGCAGTTCTTC. The chain uses TRBV10-3 and TRBJ2-1; 11 bases map to TRBD2. The CDR3 consists of 15 residues. Germline CDR1 reads ENHRY; CDR2 reads SYGVKD. The J segment lost 5 bases and the V segment lost 5 bases, leaving 5 bases of the junction unmatched.

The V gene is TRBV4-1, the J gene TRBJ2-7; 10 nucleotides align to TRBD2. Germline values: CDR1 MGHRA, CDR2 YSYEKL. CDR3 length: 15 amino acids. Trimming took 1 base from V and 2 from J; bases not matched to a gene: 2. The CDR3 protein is CASSQGLAGAYEQYF. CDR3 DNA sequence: TGCGCCAGCAGCCAAGGCCTAGCGGGAGCCTACGAGCAGTACTTC.

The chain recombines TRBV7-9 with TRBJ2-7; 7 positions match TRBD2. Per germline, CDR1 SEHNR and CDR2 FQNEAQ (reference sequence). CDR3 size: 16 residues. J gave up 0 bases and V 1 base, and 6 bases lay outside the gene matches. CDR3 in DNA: TGTGCCAGCAGCTTAGTTGCGGGGGTCGACTCCTACGAGCAGTACTTC. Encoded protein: CASSLVAGVDSYEQYF.

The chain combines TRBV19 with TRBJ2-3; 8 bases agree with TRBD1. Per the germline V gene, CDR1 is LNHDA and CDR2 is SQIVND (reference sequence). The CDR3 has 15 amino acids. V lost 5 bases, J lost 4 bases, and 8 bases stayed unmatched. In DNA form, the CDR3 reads TGTGCCAGTAGTGACGGGACAGGTAGTGCAGATACGCAGTATTTT. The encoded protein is CASSDGTGSADTQYF.

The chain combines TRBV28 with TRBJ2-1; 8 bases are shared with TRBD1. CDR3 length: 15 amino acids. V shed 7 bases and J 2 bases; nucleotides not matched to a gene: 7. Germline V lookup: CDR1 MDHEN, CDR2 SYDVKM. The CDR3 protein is CASTKATGAYNEQFF. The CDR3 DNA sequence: TGTGCCAGCACCAAGGCGACAGGGGCCTACAATGAGCAGTTCTTC.

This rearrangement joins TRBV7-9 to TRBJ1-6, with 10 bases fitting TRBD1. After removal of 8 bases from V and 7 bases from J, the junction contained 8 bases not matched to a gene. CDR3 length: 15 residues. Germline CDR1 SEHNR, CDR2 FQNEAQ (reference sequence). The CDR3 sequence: CASRDRTGGNSPLHF. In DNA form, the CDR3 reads TGTGCCAGCCGTGATCGGACAGGGGGAAATTCACCCCTCCACTTT.

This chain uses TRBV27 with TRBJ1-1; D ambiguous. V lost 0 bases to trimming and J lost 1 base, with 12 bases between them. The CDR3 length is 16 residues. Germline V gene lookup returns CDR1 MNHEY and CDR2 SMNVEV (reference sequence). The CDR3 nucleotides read TGTGCCAGCAGTTTATCCCCTTGGCAAACGAACACTGAAGCTTTCTTT. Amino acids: CASSLSPWQTNTEAFF.

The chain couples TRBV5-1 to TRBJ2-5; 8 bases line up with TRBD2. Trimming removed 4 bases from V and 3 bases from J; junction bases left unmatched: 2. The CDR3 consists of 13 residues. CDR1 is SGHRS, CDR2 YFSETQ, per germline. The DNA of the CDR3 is TGCGCCAGCAGCCTACTAGCGGAAGAGACCCAGTACTTC. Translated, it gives CASSLLAEETQYF. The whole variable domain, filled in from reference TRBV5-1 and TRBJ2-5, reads KAGVTQTPRYLIKTRGQQVTLSCSPISGHRSVSWYQQTPGQGLQFLFEYFSETQRNKGNFPGRFSGRQFSNSRSEMNVSTLELGDSALYLCASSLLAEETQYFGPGTRLLVL.

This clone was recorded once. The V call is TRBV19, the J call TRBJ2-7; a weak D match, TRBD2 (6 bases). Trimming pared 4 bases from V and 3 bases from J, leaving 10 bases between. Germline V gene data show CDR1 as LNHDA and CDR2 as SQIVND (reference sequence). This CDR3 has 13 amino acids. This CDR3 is CASSRQGGYEQYF. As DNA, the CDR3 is TGTGCCAGTAGTAGGCAGGGAGGCTACGAGCAGTACTTC.

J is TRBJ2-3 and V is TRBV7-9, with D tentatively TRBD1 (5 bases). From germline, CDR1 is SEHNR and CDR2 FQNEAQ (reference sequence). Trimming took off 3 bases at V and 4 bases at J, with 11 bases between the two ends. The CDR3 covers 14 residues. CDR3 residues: CASSFMQGSDTQYF. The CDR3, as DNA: TGTGCCAGCAGCTTCATGCAGGGCTCAGATACGCAGTATTTT.

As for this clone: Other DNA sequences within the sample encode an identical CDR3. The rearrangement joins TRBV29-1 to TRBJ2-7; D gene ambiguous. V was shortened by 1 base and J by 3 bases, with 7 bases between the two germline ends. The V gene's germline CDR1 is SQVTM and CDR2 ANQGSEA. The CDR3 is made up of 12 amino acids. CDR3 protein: CSVEGQSYEQYF. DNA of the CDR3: TGCAGCGTTGAAGGGCAAAGCTACGAGCAGTACTTC.

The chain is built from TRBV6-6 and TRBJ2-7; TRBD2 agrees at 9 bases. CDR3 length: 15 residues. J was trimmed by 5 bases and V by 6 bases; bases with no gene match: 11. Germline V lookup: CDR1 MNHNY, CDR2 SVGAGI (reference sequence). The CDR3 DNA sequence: TGTGCCAGCAGCCCCCCTAGCGGGATCGGGAACGAGCAGTACTTC. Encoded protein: CASSPPSGIGNEQYF.

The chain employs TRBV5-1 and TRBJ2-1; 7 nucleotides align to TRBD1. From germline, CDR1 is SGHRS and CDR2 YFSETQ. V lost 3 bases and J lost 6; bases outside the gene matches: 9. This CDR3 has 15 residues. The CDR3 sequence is CASSYRQGGSNEQFF. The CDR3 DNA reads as TGCGCCAGCAGCTACCGACAGGGTGGAAGCAATGAGCAGTTCTTC.

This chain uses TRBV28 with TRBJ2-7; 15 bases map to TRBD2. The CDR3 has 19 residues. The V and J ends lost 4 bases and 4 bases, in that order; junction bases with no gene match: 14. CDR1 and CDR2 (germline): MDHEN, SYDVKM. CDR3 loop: CASSSPHLRGLAGGYEQYF. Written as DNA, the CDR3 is TGTGCCAGCAGTTCCCCCCACCTGAGGGGACTAGCGGGAGGATACGAGCAGTACTTC.

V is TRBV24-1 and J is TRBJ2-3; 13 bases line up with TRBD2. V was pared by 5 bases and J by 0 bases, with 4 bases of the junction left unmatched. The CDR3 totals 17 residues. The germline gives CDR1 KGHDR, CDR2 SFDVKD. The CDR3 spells CATSVAGLAGSTDTQYF. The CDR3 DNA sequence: TGTGCCACCAGTGTCGCGGGACTAGCGGGGAGCACAGATACGCAGTATTTT.

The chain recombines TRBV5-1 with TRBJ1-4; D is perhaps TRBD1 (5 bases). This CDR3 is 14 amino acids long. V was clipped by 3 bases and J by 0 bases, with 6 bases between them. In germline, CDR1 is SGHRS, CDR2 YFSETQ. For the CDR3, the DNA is TGCGCCAGCAGCTCGACAGCAACTAATGAAAAACTGTTTTTT. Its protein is CASSSTATNEKLFF. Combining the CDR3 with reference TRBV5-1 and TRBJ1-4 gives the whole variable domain KAGVTQTPRYLIKTRGQQVTLSCSPISGHRSVSWYQQTPGQGLQFLFEYFSETQRNKGNFPGRFSGRQFSNSRSEMNVSTLELGDSALYLCASSSTATNEKLFFGSGTQLSVL.

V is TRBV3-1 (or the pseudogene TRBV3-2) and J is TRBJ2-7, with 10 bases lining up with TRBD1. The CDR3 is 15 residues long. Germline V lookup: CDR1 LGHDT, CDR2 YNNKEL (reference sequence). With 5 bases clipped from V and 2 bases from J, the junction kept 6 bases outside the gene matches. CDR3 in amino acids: CASSADRGSTYEQYF. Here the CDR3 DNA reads TGTGCCAGCAGCGCGGACAGGGGGTCCACCTACGAGCAGTACTTC.

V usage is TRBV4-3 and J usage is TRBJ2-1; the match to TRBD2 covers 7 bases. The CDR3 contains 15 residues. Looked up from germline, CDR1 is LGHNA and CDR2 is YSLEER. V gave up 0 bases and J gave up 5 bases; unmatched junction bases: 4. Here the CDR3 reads CASSQEPLADNEQFF. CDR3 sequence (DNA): TGCGCCAGCAGCCAAGAGCCCCTAGCGGACAATGAGCAGTTCTTC.

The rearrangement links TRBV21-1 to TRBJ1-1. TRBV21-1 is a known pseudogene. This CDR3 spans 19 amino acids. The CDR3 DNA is TGTGCCAGCAGCAAAGTAGGGAAGACAGGCCCGGGAGGTTGGACTGAAGCTTTCTTT. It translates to CASSKVGKTGPGGWTEAFF.